The 13 T cell receptor beta chains listed next were all sequenced from one sample in a study of T cell changes during pregnancy in multiple sclerosis. Libraries were prepared by immunoSEQ multiplex PCR; TCRdb keeps only in-frame clonotypes and omits some of them. The table shows tens of thousands of clones, with around 90% occurring only once. This specimen consisted of CD4+ T cells from peripheral blood mononuclear cells, obtained after pregnancy. These TCRs come from a female donor in good health, enrolled as a control in a pregnancy study.

The chain couples TRBV7-2 to TRBJ1-2; 9 bases agree with TRBD1. The germline V gene encodes CDR1 SGHTA and CDR2 FQGNSA. The CDR3 covers 16 residues. J was trimmed by 4 bases and V by 5 bases; bases with no gene match: 11. The CDR3 sequence: CASSLGGTGYTYGYTF. In DNA, the CDR3 is TGTGCCAGCAGCCTAGGGGGGACAGGGTATACCTATGGCTACACCTTC.

CDR3 sequence: CASSLYMGLIYEQYF. The CDR3 region has the DNA TGTGCCAGCAGCTTATATATGGGGCTGATCTACGAGCAGTACTTC. This chain joins TRBV7-8 and TRBJ2-7, with TRBD1 as a possible D gene (5 bases). From germline, CDR1 is SGHVS and CDR2 FQNEAQ. With 2 bases removed from V and 3 bases from J, the gap between germline ends came to 14 bases. The CDR3 totals 15 residues.

The chain carries TRBV28 and TRBJ2-7; no firm D call. Germline V gene sequence: CDR1 MDHEN, CDR2 SYDVKM. The CDR3 is made up of 14 amino acids. Deletions cut 3 bases from V and 2 bases from J, with 11 bases between. The CDR3 nucleotides are TGTGCCAGCAGTTTTGCTAGATCCCCCTACGAGCAGTACTTC. Translating it yields CASSFARSPYEQYF. Based on the CDR3 plus reference TRBV28 and TRBJ2-7, the full variable domain is DVKVTQSSRYLVKRTGEKVFLECVQDMDHENMFWYRQDPGLGLRLIYFSYDVKMKEKGDIPEGYSVSREKKERFSLILESASTNQTSMYLCASSFARSPYEQYFGPGTRLTVT.

The chain links TRBV27 to TRBJ1-2; a possible D gene is TRBD1 (6 bases). The CDR3 is 14 amino acids. With 5 bases removed from V and 1 base from J, the gap between germline ends came to 11 bases. CDR1 MNHEY and CDR2 SMNVEV come from the germline V gene (reference sequence). CDR3 protein: CASSPWTDNYGYTF. CDR3 DNA sequence: TGTGCCAGCAGTCCCTGGACAGATAACTATGGCTACACCTTC.

The V gene is TRBV10-3, the J gene TRBJ2-7, with 7 bases that match TRBD1. V was pared by 10 bases and J by 5 bases, with 5 bases of the junction left unmatched. Germline lookup yields CDR1 ENHRY and CDR2 SYGVKD. CDR3 length equals 11 residues. DNA for the CDR3: TGTGCCACAACAGGGGCTGACGAGCAGTACTTC. Translated: CATTGADEQYF.

The chain uses TRBV28 and TRBJ1-5, with D hard to call. This CDR3 comprises 16 residues. Germline lookup yields CDR1 MDHEN and CDR2 SYDVKM. Trimming left V 5 bases short and J 1 base short, with 15 bases between. The CDR3 reads CASSISWQLSNQPQHF. CDR3 bases: TGTGCCAGCAGTATTTCGTGGCAGTTGAGCAATCAGCCCCAGCATTTT.

The chain uses TRBV5-1 and TRBJ2-5, with a weak D call TRBD2 (5 bases). Germline CDR1 is SGHRS and CDR2 is YFSETQ. The V end was cut by 5 bases, the J end by 1 base, with 15 bases between. The CDR3 length is 15 residues. The CDR3 protein is CASSNQRGPQETQYF. The CDR3 bases are TGCGCCAGCAGTAACCAACGAGGGCCCCAAGAGACCCAGTACTTC.

This chain links TRBV7-6 with TRBJ2-1; 8 bases align to TRBD1. V gave up 3 bases and J gave up 6 bases; unmatched junction bases: 13. Germline V gene sequence: CDR1 SGHVS, CDR2 FNYEAQ. The CDR3 sequence is 17 residues long. The CDR3 nucleotides read TGTGCCAGCAGCTTTGAAAGACAGGGGAGTTTTTTCAATGAGCAGTTCTTC. Translation: CASSFERQGSFFNEQFF.

V and J are TRBV27 and TRBJ2-1, with 8 bases lining up with TRBD2. The CDR3 extends over 16 amino acids. Germline values: CDR1 MNHEY, CDR2 SMNVEV (reference sequence). Germline trimming cut 3 bases from V and 5 bases from J; bases unmatched to any gene: 9. In DNA form, the CDR3 reads TGTGCCAGCAGTTTCCAAGGACTAGCTAGGGACAATGAGCAGTTCTTC. Its translation is CASSFQGLARDNEQFF.

The CDR3 protein is CASSAGALSSYEQYF. CDR3 in DNA: TGTGCCAGCAGCGCGGGGGCCCTTAGCTCCTACGAGCAGTACTTC. V gene TRBV5-4 combines with J gene TRBJ2-7; tentative D call: TRBD2 (7 bases). V lost 4 bases to trimming and J lost 0 bases, with 14 bases between them. Germline CDR1 SGHNT, CDR2 YYREEE (reference sequence). This CDR3 spans 15 amino acids.

This chain uses TRBV4-1 with TRBJ2-2, with TRBD2 identical over 10 bases. V trimming: 6 bases; J trimming: 0 bases; junction bases outside the gene matches: 19. This CDR3 spans 21 amino acids. Germline CDR1 is MGHRA and CDR2 is YSYEKL. The CDR3 is CASRPEGPRLAGVPNTGELFF. As DNA, the CDR3 is TGCGCCAGCAGGCCCGAGGGACCGAGGCTAGCGGGAGTTCCGAACACCGGGGAGCTGTTTTTT.

The chain links TRBV6-5 to TRBJ2-4; possible D gene TRBD1, 6 bases. The CDR3 contains 15 residues. The germline V gene encodes CDR1 MNHEY and CDR2 SVGAGI. V shed 2 bases and J shed 1 base, with 9 bases lying between them. CDR3 region: CASSYGQGAKNIQYF. The CDR3 DNA sequence: TGTGCCAGCAGTTACGGGCAGGGGGCCAAAAACATTCAGTACTTC.

This clone has a single count. For the CDR3, the DNA is TGTGCCATCAGTGTAACAGGTGCTGGGGCCAACGTCCTGACTTTC. Its translation is CAISVTGAGANVLTF. This chain connects TRBV10-3 to TRBJ2-6, with TRBD1 as a possible D gene (5 bases). Between the trimmed V and J ends, which lost 4 bases and 2 bases, there was a span of 9 bases. Looked up from germline, CDR1 is ENHRY and CDR2 is SYGVKD. The CDR3 covers 15 residues.